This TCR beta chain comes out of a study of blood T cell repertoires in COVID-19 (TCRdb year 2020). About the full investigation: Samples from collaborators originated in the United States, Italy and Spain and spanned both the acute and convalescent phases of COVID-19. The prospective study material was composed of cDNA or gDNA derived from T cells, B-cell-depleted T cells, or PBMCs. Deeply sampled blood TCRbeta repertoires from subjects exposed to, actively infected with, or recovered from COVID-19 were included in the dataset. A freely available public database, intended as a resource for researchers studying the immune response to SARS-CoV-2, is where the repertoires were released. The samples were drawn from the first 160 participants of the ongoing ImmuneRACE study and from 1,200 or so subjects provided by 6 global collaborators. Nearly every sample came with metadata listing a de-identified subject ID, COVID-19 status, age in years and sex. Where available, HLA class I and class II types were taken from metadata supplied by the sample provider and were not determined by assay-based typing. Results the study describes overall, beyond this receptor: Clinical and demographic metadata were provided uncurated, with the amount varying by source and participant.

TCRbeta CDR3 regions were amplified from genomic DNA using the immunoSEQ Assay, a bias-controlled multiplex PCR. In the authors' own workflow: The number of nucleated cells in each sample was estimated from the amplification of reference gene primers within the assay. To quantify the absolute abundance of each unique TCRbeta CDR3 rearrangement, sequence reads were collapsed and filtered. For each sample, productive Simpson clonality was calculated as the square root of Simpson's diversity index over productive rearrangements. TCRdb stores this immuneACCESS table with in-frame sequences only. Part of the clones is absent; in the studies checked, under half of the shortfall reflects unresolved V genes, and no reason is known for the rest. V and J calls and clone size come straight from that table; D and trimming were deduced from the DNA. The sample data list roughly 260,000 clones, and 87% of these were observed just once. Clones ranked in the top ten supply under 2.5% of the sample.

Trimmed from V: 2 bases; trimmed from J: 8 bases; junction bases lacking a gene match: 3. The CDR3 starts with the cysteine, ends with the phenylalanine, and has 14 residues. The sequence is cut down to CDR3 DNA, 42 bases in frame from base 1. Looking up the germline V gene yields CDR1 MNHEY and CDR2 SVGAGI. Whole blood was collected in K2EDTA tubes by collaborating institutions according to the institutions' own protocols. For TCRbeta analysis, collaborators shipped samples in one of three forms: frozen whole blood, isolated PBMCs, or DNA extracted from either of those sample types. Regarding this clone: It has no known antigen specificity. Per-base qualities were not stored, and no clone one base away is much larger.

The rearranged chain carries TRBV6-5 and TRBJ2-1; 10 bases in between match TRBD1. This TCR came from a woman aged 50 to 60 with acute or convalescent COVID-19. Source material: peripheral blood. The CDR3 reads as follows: CASSYGTGDDEQFF. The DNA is TGTGCCAGCAGTTACGGGACAGGGGACGATGAGCAGTTCTTC.